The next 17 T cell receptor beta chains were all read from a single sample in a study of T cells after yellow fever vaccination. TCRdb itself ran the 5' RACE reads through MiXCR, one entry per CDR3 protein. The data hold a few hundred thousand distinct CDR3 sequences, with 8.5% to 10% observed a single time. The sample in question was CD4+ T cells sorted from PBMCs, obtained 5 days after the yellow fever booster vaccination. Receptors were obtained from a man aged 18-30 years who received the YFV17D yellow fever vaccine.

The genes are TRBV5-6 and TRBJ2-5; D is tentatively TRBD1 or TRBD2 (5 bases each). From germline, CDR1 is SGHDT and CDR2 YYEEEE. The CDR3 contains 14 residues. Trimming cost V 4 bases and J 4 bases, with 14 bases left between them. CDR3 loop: CASSLGPMGETQYF. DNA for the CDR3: TGTGCCAGCAGCCTGGGACCAATGGGAGAGACCCAGTACTTC.

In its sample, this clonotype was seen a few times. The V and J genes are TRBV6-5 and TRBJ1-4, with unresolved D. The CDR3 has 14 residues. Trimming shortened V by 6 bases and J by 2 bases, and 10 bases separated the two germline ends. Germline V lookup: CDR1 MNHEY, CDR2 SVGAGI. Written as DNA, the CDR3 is TGTGCCAGCAGGCCCGGCTCGACTAATGAAAAACTGTTTTTT. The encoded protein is CASRPGSTNEKLFF.

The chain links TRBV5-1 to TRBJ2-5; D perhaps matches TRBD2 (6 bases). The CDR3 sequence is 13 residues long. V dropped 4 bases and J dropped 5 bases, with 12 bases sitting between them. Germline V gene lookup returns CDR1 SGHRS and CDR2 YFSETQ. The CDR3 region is CASSQPEGETQYF. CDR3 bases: TGCGCCAGCAGCCAGCCGGAGGGGGAGACCCAGTACTTC.

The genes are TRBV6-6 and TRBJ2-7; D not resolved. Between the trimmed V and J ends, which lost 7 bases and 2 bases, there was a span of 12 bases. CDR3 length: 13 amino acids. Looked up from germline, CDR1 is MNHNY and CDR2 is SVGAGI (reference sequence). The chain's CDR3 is CASTPRVAYEQYF. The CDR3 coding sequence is TGTGCCAGCACCCCAAGGGTCGCCTACGAGCAGTACTTC.

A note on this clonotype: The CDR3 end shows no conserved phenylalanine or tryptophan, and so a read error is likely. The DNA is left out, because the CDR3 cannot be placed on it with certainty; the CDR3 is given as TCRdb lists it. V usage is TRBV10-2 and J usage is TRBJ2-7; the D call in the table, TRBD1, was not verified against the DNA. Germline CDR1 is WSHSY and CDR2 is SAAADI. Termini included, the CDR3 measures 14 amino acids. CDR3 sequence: CASSEFGSGGVQTA.

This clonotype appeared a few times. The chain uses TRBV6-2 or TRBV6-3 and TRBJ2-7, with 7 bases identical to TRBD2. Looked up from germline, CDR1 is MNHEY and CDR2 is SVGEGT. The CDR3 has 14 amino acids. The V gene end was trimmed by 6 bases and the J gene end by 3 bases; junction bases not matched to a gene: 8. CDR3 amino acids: CASSPARTSYEQYV. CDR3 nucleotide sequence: TGTGCCAGCAGCCCAGCCCGGACTAGCTACGAGCAGTACGTC.

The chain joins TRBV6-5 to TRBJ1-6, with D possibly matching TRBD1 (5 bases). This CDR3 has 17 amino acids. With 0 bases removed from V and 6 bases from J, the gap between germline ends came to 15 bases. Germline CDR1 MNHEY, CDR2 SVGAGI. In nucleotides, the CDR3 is TGTGCCAGCAGTTACTCAGGCTTCCGGGGGTCTAATTCACCCCTCCACTTT. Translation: CASSYSGFRGSNSPLHF.

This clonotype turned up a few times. The CDR3: CASSLEGLGRGEAFF. CDR3 bases: TGTGCCAGCAGCCTAGAGGGCCTTGGGAGGGGTGAAGCTTTCTTT. The chain is built from TRBV12-3 or TRBV12-4 and TRBJ1-1, with D perhaps TRBD1 (5 bases). There are 15 residues in the CDR3. Trimming removed 6 bases at V and 7 bases at J, with 21 bases between.

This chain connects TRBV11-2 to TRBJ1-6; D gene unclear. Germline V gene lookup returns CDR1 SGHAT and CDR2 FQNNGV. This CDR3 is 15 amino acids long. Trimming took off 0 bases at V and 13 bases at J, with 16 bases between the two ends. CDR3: CASSLENGRRRPLHF. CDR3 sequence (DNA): TGTGCCAGCAGCTTAGAGAACGGCAGGCGGAGGCCCCTCCACTTT.

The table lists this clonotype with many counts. The CDR3, as DNA: TGTGCCAGCAGCTTGGCACTAGCGGGGCGCAACAATGAGCAGTTCTTC. Its protein is CASSLALAGRNNEQFF. The rearrangement links TRBV5-4 to TRBJ2-1; 10 positions match TRBD2. The germline CDR1 and CDR2 sequences are SGHNT and YYREEE (reference sequence). Trimming removed 0 bases from V and 5 bases from J; junction bases left unmatched: 5. This CDR3 is 16 amino acids long.

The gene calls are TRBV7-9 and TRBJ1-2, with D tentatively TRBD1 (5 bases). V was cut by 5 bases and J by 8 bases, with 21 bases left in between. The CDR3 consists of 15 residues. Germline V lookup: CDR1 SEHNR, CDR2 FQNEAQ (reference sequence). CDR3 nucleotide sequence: TGTGCCAGCAGCGAAAGACCCGGGGGATTTCAGGGCTACACCTTC. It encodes CASSERPGGFQGYTF.

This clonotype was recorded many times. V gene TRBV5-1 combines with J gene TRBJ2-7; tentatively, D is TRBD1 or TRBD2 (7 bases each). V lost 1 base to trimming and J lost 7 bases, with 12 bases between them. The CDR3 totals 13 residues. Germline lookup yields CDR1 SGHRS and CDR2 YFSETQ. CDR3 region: CASSLIRGGEQYV. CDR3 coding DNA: TGCGCCAGCAGCTTGATCAGGGGGGGGGAGCAGTACGTC.

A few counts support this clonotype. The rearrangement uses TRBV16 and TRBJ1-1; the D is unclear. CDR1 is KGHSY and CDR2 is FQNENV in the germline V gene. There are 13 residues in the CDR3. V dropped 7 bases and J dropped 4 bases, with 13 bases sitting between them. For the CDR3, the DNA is TGTGCCAGCACCCGGCAGGTTGGCACTGAAGCTTTCTTT. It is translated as CASTRQVGTEAFF.

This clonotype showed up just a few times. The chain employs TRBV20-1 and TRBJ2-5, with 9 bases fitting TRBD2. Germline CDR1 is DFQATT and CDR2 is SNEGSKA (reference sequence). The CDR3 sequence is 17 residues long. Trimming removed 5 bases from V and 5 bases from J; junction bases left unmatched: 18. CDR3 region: CSALLAGANPQWETQYF. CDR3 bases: TGCAGTGCTCTATTAGCGGGGGCGAACCCGCAGTGGGAGACCCAGTACTTC.

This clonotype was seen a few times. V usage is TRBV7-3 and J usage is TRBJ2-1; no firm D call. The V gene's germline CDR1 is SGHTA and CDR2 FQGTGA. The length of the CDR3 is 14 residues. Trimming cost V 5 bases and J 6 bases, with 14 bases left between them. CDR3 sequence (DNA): TGTGCCAGCAGCGCAACGGGTGCTTTCAATGAGCAGTTCTTC. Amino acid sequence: CASSATGAFNEQFF. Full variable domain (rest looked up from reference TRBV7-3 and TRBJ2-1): GAGVSQTPSNKVTEKGKYVELRCDPISGHTALYWYRQSLGQGPEFLIYFQGTGAADDSGLPNDRFFAVRPEGSVSTLKIQRTERGDSAVYLCASSATGAFNEQFFGPGTRLTVL.

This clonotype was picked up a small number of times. CDR3 region: CASSQGVTNENIQYF. The DNA of the CDR3 is TGCGCCAGCAGCCAGGGGGTGACTAACGAAAACATTCAGTACTTC. This chain links TRBV4-3 with TRBJ2-4; D assignment may be TRBD1 or TRBD2 (5 bases each). This CDR3 has 15 amino acids. The germline CDR1 and CDR2 sequences are LGHNA and YSLEER. Trimming stripped 3 bases from V and 5 bases from J, with 14 bases between.

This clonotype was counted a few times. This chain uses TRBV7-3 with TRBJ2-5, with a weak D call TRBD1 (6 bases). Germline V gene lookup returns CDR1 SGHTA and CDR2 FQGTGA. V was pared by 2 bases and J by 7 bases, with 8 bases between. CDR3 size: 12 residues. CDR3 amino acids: CASSLLGGTQYF. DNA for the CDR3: TGTGCCAGCAGCTTACTAGGGGGGACCCAGTACTTC.